The 4 T cell receptor beta chains below all came from one sample that was sequenced in a study of OX40 agonist ivuxolimab in advanced cancers. Data came from immunoSEQ multiplex PCR; TCRdb stores just in-frame clones and leaves some out. The table has about 48,000 clones, more than 85% seen once. The source was CD4+ or CD8+ T cells sorted from blood, collected in a trial of the OX40 agonist ivuxolimab. The origin of the receptors is an adult with an advanced solid tumor such as melanoma, head and neck, liver or kidney cancer.

CDR3 protein: CASSIGPNTEAFF. The DNA of the CDR3 is TGTGCCAGCAGCATAGGACCTAACACTGAAGCTTTCTTT. The chain has TRBV7-6 and TRBJ1-1; D is unresolved. CDR3 size: 13 residues. Per germline, CDR1 SGHVS and CDR2 FNYEAQ. The V end lost 5 bases, the J end lost 2 bases, and 9 bases lay between the germline ends.

In this sample, this clone turned up once. Germline and junction disagree at one end, which may indicate a read error. DNA for the CDR3: TGCGCCAGCACTAATCTGGGGACAGAAATACACTTC. Amino acid sequence: CASTNLGTEIHF. The chain uses TRBV5-1 and TRBJ2-7, with 7 bases that match TRBD1. This CDR3 has 12 amino acids. Germline assignment: CDR1 SGHRS and CDR2 YFSETQ.

The chain recombines TRBV29-1 with TRBJ2-7, with D uncertain. Germline V gene sequence: CDR1 SQVTM, CDR2 ANQGSEA. The CDR3 runs to 13 residues. Trimming took 4 bases from V and 4 from J, leaving 14 bases between them. CDR3 sequence (DNA): TGCAGCGTTGGGCAGTCCTCGGGTTACGAGCAGTACTTC. It yields the protein CSVGQSSGYEQYF.

The V and J genes are TRBV18 and TRBJ2-1; D is possibly TRBD2 (5 bases). V shed 3 bases and J shed 1 base, with 10 bases lying between them. The CDR3 runs to 15 residues. The germline gives CDR1 KGHSH, CDR2 LQKENI. CDR3 loop: CASSPGLASYNEQFF. The CDR3 DNA reads as TGTGCCAGCTCACCGGGTTTAGCGTCCTACAATGAGCAGTTCTTC.